The entry below gives a single T cell receptor (beta chain) sequence along with its context. Its antigen remains unidentified. The sample comes from a study of T cell responses to AZD1222 COVID-19 vaccine. Assay: immunoSEQ multiplex PCR; the TCRdb copy retains only in-frame clones and omits some. The sample records 80,000 to 90,000 clones, around 89% being singletons. The CDR3 sequence is 17 residues long. In germline, CDR1 is SGHDN, CDR2 FVKESK. V was clipped by 1 base and J by 0 bases, with 13 bases between them. Regarding the study as a whole: Among the donors, most were white British and more were female, and clonal diversity was possibly underestimated. Spike-wide coverage was observed for vaccine-associated CD4 TCRs, with dominant responses at 160-218 and 743-854. Among spike-specific TCRs, nearly half reportedly target unmutated variant regions.

The gene calls are TRBV14 and TRBJ1-5; D is possibly TRBD1 (5 bases). This clonotype originated in an adult in good health. Material: peripheral blood, obtained on day 0 of MenACWY control vaccination. The CDR3 DNA reads as TGTGCCAGCAGCCAAGGGAGAGGACACTTTAGCAATCAGCCCCAGCATTTT. The encoded protein is CASSQGRGHFSNQPQHF.